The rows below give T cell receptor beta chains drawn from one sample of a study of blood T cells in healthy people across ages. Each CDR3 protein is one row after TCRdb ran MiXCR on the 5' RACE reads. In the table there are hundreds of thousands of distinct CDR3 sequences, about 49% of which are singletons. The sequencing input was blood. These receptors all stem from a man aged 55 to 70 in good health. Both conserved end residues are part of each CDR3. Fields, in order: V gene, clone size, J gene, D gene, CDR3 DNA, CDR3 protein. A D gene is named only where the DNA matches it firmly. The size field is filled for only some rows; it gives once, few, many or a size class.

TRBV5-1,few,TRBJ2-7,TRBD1,TGCGCCAGCAGCTCAGGACAGGGAACCTACGAGCAGTACTTC,CASSSGQGTYEQYF
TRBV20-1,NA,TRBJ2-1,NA,TGCAGTGCTAGAGGGCACCCTAGCTCCTACAATGAGCAGTTCTTC,CSARGHPSSYNEQFF
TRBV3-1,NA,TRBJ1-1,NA,TGTGCCAGCAGCCAAGTGTGGCAGGGCGAAGCTTTCTTT,CASSQVWQGEAFF
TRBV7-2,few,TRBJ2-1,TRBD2,TGTGCCAGCAGCCCCGGACTAGCGAACCTCAATGAGCAGTTCTTC,CASSPGLANLNEQFF
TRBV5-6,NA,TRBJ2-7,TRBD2,TGTGCCAGCAGCTTGGGAGAAATGCGGCTAGCGGGAAACGAGCAGTACTTC,CASSLGEMRLAGNEQYF
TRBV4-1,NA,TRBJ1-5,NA,TGCGCCAGCAGCCCCTCTCCGGCGGACAATCAGCCCCAGCATTTT,CASSPSPADNQPQHF
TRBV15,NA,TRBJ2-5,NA,TGTGCCACCAGCAGAGATTCGTGGGAGACCCAGTACTTC,CATSRDSWETQYF
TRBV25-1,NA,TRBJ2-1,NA,TGTGCCAGCAGTGGGGACTTGAGGGGCGAGCAGTTCTTC,CASSGDLRGEQFF
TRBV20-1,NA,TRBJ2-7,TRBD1,TGCAGTGCTAGCCCAGGGGGCGCGGGGGAGCAGTACTTC,CSASPGGAGEQYF
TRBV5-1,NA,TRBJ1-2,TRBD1,TGCGCCAGCAGCACCGGACAGGGCCTTAGTGGCTACACCTTC,CASSTGQGLSGYTF
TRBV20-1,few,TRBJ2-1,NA,TGCAGTGCTACCGGGGCCAGCGAGCAGTTCTTC,CSATGASEQFF
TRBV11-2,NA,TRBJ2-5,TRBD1,TGTGCCAGCAGCTGGGGACAGGGGAGGGAGACCCAGTACTTC,CASSWGQGRETQYF
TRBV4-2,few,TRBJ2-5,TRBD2,TGTGCCAGCAGCCAAGATGTAGCGGGAGGGCAAGAGACCCAGTACTTC,CASSQDVAGGQETQYF
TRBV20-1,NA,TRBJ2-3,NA,TGCAGTGCTAGAGGCGGAGCGAGAGATACGCAGTATTTT,CSARGGARDTQYF
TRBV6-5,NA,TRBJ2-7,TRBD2,TGTGCCAGCAGCGCGACTAGCACCTCCTACGAGCAGTACTTC,CASSATSTSYEQYF
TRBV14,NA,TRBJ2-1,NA,TGTGCCAGCAGCCAGTGGGGTGGGCAGTTCTTC,CASSQWGGQFF
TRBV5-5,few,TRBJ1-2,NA,TGTGCCAGCAGCTTGGCCGGCAAGTCCTCCTCTGGAAGCTACACCTTC,CASSLAGKSSSGSYTF
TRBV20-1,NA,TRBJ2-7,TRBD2,TGCAGTGCTAGAGATCTGACTAGCGTATCCTACGAGCAGTACTTC,CSARDLTSVSYEQYF
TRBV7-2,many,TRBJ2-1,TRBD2,TGTGCCAGCAGCTGGGCTGGCGGGGGGGCCTACAATGAGCAGTTCTTC,CASSWAGGGAYNEQFF
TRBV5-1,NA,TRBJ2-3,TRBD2,TGCGCCAGCAGCTTGGAGGGGCTAGCGGGGGGGCCCGGTACGCAGTATTTT,CASSLEGLAGGPGTQYF
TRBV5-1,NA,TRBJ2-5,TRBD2,TGCGCCAGCGCCGCCCAGCGTACGGGGGGATTGGAGACCCAGTACTTC,CASAAQRTGGLETQYF
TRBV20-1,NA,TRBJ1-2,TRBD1,TGCAGTGCTAGCGGAGGACAGGCTACTAACTATGGCTACACCTTC,CSASGGQATNYGYTF
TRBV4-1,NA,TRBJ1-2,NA,TGCGCCAGCAGCCAAGAGGGCAGTACCTATGGCTACACCTTC,CASSQEGSTYGYTF
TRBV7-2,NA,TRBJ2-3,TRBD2,TGTGCCAGCAGTCCGACTAGCGGGAGGACAGATACGCAGTATTTT,CASSPTSGRTDTQYF
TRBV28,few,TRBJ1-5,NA,TGTGCCAGCAGTGCCGGCAATCAGCCCCAGCATTTT,CASSAGNQPQHF
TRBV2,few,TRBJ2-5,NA,TGTGCCAGCGGCCACGAAGAGACCCAGTACTTC,CASGHEETQYF
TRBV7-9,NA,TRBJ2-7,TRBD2,TGTGCCAGCAGCGCCGGGACTAGCGGTCCGGAGGACACCTACGAGCAGTACTTC,CASSAGTSGPEDTYEQYF
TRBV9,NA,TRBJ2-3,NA,TGTGCCAGCAGCGCCGCCCCATTGGCTACGCAGTATTTT,CASSAAPLATQYF
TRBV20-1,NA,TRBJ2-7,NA,TGCAGTGCTACCGTAGGACAGCAGATCTCCTACGAGCAGTACTTC,CSATVGQQISYEQYF
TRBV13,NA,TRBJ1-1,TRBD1,TGTGCCAGCAGCCCGGGACAGGCGAACACTGAAGCTTTCTTT,CASSPGQANTEAFF
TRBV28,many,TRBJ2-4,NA,TGTGCCACCCGTATGGACTTAAACATTCAGTACTTC,CATRMDLNIQYF
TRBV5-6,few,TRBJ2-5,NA,TGTGCCAGCAGCTTGGCCATCGGGCGGCAGTACTTC,CASSLAIGRQYF
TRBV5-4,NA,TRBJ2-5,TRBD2,TGTGCCAGCAGCAACGAGCGGGGAGAGACCCAGTACTTC,CASSNERGETQYF
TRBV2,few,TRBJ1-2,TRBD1,TGTGCCAGCAGTGAAGCGAATCCCGCTATCTGGACAGGGGTTCCAAGGGGCTACACCTTC,CASSEANPAIWTGVPRGYTF
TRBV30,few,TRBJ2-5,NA,TGTGCCGGCGGGGCTGAAGAGACCCAGTACTTC,CAGGAEETQYF
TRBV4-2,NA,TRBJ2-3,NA,TGTGCCAGCAGCCAACATCCCTTGGGCCCAGGACTCGCGGGCGACCAAGATACGCAGTATTTT,CASSQHPLGPGLAGDQDTQYF
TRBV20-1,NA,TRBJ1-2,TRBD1,TGCAGCCACGGGACAGGGGGGGATGGCTACACCTTC,CSHGTGGDGYTF
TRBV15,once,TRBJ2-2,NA,TGTGCCACCAGCAGAGACCCCACAGGATGGGCCGGGGAGCTGTTTTTT,CATSRDPTGWAGELFF
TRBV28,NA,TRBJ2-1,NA,TGTGCCAGCAGTTCCATTAGCGCATCCTACAATGAGCAGTTCTTC,CASSSISASYNEQFF
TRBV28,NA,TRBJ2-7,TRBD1,TGTGCCAGCAGTTCTCCAGGGGGCGCGTTGAACGAGCAGTACTTC,CASSSPGGALNEQYF
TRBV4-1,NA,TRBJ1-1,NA,TGCGCCAGCAGCCACGGCGATAGGGATGGCACTGAAGCTTTCTTT,CASSHGDRDGTEAFF
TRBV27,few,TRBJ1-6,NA,TGTGCCAGCAGTCCCCATAGGGGGTCCTTCTCCTATAATTCACCCCTCCACTTT,CASSPHRGSFSYNSPLHF
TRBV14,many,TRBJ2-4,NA,TGTGCCAGCAGCCAAGAGTCCCATTCAGGGGTCGGCATTCAGTACTTC,CASSQESHSGVGIQYF